This T cell receptor beta chain is drawn from a study of T cells in narcolepsy. Germline V gene lookup returns CDR1 KGHSH and CDR2 LQKENI. This CDR3 is built from 16 residues. Unmatched junction bases numbered 4, after V lost 4 bases and J lost 0 bases. The data were produced by immunoSEQ multiplex PCR, yet TCRdb's version contains in-frame clones alone and is incomplete. Of tens of thousands of clones in the sample, approximately 87% were seen once. The clonotype comes from a human donor in good health. The chain recombines TRBV18 with TRBJ1-2; 11 bases line up with TRBD1. Material for sequencing was memory (CD45RA-) CD4+ T cells from blood. CDR3 amino acids: CASSLGQGASNYGYTF. CDR3 DNA: TGTGCCAGCTCACTTGGACAGGGGGCGTCTAACTATGGCTACACCTTC.